The rows below give T cell receptor beta chains drawn from one sample of a study of T cells in Graves' hyperthyroidism and ophthalmopathy. TCRdb called the multiplex PCR reads again in MiXCR, with one record for every CDR3 protein. Of some 600,000 distinct CDR3 sequences listed, around 13% are singletons. The sample consisted of blood. These receptors originate from a woman aged 30 to 39 with Graves' hyperthyroidism that later progressed to Graves' ophthalmopathy. Each CDR3 is given with its conserved first and last residue. A D gene is named only where the DNA matches it firmly. Expanded clones get a size class; other rows say once, few or many, or leave the size out.

size: few; length: 12; J: TRBJ2-7; V: TRBV12-3/TRBV12-4; D: -; DNA: TGTGCCAGCCCGCTTGGTGTATACGAGCAGTACTTC; CDR3: CASPLGVYEQYF
size: many; length: 14; J: TRBJ2-5; V: TRBV20-1; D: TRBD1; DNA: TGCAGTGCTAGTTCGACGAACAGGGGAGAGACCCAGTACTTC; CDR3: CSASSTNRGETQYF
size: -; length: 17; J: TRBJ2-6; V: TRBV7-9; D: -; DNA: TGTGCCAGCAGCTACCTGGTGACATACTCTGGGGCCAACGTCCTGACTTTC; CDR3: CASSYLVTYSGANVLTF
size: few; length: 16; J: TRBJ2-5; V: TRBV7-2; D: TRBD2; DNA: TGTGCCAGCAGCTTAGATGGGAGACTAGCCCGAGAGACCCAGTACTTC; CDR3: CASSLDGRLARETQYF
size: many; length: 15; J: TRBJ1-1; V: TRBV6-1; D: TRBD1; DNA: TGTGCCAGCAGGCCAGGGGACAGGGAGTCGACTGAAGCTTTCTTT; CDR3: CASRPGDRESTEAFF
size: many; length: 12; J: TRBJ2-7; V: TRBV9; D: -; DNA: TGTGCCAGCAGCGTAGGAACTGGAGCGCAGTACTTC; CDR3: CASSVGTGAQYF
size: many; length: 15; J: TRBJ2-7; V: TRBV12-3/TRBV12-4; D: TRBD2; DNA: TGTGCCAGCAGTTTAATCACTAGCGGGAGAGACGAGCAGTACTTC; CDR3: CASSLITSGRDEQYF
size: many; length: 15; J: TRBJ2-3; V: TRBV10-3; D: TRBD1; DNA: TGTGCCATCAGTGGTGGGACAGGGGGCACAGATACGCAGTATTTT; CDR3: CAISGGTGGTDTQYF
size: -; length: 14; J: TRBJ2-7; V: TRBV13; D: TRBD1; DNA: TGTGCCAGCAGCTCACCCACAGGGGATCCCGAGCAGTACTTC; CDR3: CASSSPTGDPEQYF
size: few; length: 13; J: TRBJ2-2; V: TRBV7-9; D: TRBD1; DNA: TGTGCCAGCAGGCGGACAGGGACCGGGGAGCTGTTTTTT; CDR3: CASRRTGTGELFF
size: few; length: 18; J: TRBJ2-1; V: TRBV28; D: -; DNA: TGTGCCAGCAGTTTTTTTCCCCGATTGGTATTCCCTCGGAGTGAGCAGTTCTTC; CDR3: CASSFFPRLVFPRSEQFF
size: -; length: 20; J: TRBJ2-1; V: TRBV7-2; D: -; DNA: TGTGCCAGCAGCTTCGGGACAGGACCGGGACTACCCTTCTCCTACAATGAGCAGTTCTTC; CDR3: CASSFGTGPGLPFSYNEQFF
size: few; length: 14; J: TRBJ2-2; V: TRBV11-3; D: TRBD1; DNA: TGTGCCAGCAGCGGAAGGACAGGGGTCCGGGAGCTGTTTTTT; CDR3: CASSGRTGVRELFF
size: -; length: 17; J: TRBJ2-6; V: TRBV5-5; D: -; DNA: TGTGCCAGCAGCTCGGGGGTCGGATCAGATGCGGCCAACGTCCTGACTTTC; CDR3: CASSSGVGSDAANVLTF
size: few; length: 15; J: TRBJ1-3; V: TRBV6-1; D: -; DNA: TGTGCCAGCAGACAGGACAGCCACTCTGGAAACACCATATATTTT; CDR3: CASRQDSHSGNTIYF
size: -; length: 15; J: TRBJ1-1; V: TRBV5-6; D: -; DNA: TGTGCCAGCAGCTTGGGTCCCGGGACGGGAAACAGGGCTTTCTTT; CDR3: CASSLGPGTGNRAFF
size: many; length: 20; J: TRBJ2-5; V: TRBV9; D: TRBD2; DNA: TGTGCCAGCAGCGTAGGGACCGGGACTAGCGGGAGTGGCAGTGGAGAGACCCAGTACTTC; CDR3: CASSVGTGTSGSGSGETQYF
size: -; length: 17; J: TRBJ2-5; V: TRBV7-2; D: -; DNA: TGTGCCAGCAGCTTAGTAAACGCAGGGTTCGGGCAAGAGACCCAGTACTTC; CDR3: CASSLVNAGFGQETQYF
size: -; length: 16; J: TRBJ2-1; V: TRBV19; D: -; DNA: TGTGCCAGTAGTATAGACACAGCCAGCTCCTACAATGAGCAGTTCTTC; CDR3: CASSIDTASSYNEQFF
size: many; length: 12; J: TRBJ2-7; V: TRBV11-3; D: TRBD1; DNA: TGTGCCAGCAACCCAGGGGGCTACGAGCAGTACTTC; CDR3: CASNPGGYEQYF
size: few; length: 13; J: TRBJ2-1; V: TRBV5-4; D: -; DNA: TGTGCCAGCAGCTTCAGTCCCAGCAATGAGCAGTTCTTC; CDR3: CASSFSPSNEQFF
size: many; length: 14; J: TRBJ2-1; V: TRBV7-2; D: -; DNA: TGTGCCAGCAGCCCCCTGGGCTCCTACAATGAGCAGTTCTTC; CDR3: CASSPLGSYNEQFF